This T cell receptor (beta chain) was identified in a study of radiation and T cells in renal cell carcinoma. Sequenced by immunoSEQ multiplex PCR; TCRdb stores in-frame clones only, minus some. The sample carries around 100,000 clones, roughly 82% recorded once. As concerns this clone: Antigen specificity is unknown.

The time point was: blood 4 weeks post-SBRT, at nephrectomy. Treatment denoted: 15 Gy SBRT to primary tumor, nephrectomy 4 weeks later. CDR3 length: 16 amino acids. Germline-derived CDR1 and CDR2 are MDHEN and SYDVKM. V lost 5 bases and J lost 7, with 24 bases in between. General observations from the study: Without pretreatment biopsies, baseline tumor clonotype presence was undetermined.

The sequencing here drew on blood, taken from a patient whose treatment included radiotherapy and nephrectomy. The rearrangement uses TRBV28 and TRBJ2-7; D tentatively reads TRBD1 or TRBD2 (5 bases each). This receptor was identified in a man aged 60 to 75 with renal cell carcinoma. The CDR3 region has the DNA TGTGCCAGCAGTCCCCGACTGAAGGGACGGCTTTGGGAGCAGTACTTC. Amino acid sequence: CASSPRLKGRLWEQYF. Supplemented by reference TRBV28 and TRBJ2-7, the full variable domain reads DVKVTQSSRYLVKRTGEKVFLECVQDMDHENMFWYRQDPGLGLRLIYFSYDVKMKEKGDIPEGYSVSREKKERFSLILESASTNQTSMYLCASSPRLKGRLWEQYFGPGTRLTVT.